This TCR beta chain originates from a study of shared clonotypes between healthy human individuals. Terminally differentiated effector memory CD45RA+ cells were left out of the naive CD8 fraction, which was CD45RO-negative and positively selected for CCR7. Trimming took 2 bases from V and 5 from J, leaving 14 bases between them. The CDR3 consists of 14 residues. Per germline, CDR1 SGHTS and CDR2 YDEGEE. Measured with immunoSEQ multiplex PCR; TCRdb has only the in-frame clones, and not every one. Of 2 million or so clones in the sample, 85% to 95% were seen once. Specimen: naive CD8+ T cells sorted from blood. This TCR derives from a man between 18 and 35 years old in good health. The chain employs TRBV5-8 and TRBJ2-7; TRBD2 is a possible D gene (7 bases). CDR3 bases: TGTGCCAGCAGCTTCACGGGGGCGGGAGACGAGCAGTACTTC. Its protein is CASSFTGAGDEQYF. The variable domain in full, with the rest retrieved from reference TRBV5-8 and TRBJ2-7, is EAGVTQSPTHLIKTRGQQATLRCSPISGHTSVYWYQQALGLGLQFLLWYDEGEERNRGNFPPRFSGRQFPNYSSELNVNALELEDSALYLCASSFTGAGDEQYFGPGTRLTVT.